This entry concerns a single T cell receptor (beta chain). Trimming removed 3 bases from V and 3 bases from J, with 6 bases in between. This CDR3 is 13 amino acids long. The germline V gene encodes CDR1 LGHDT and CDR2 YNNKEL (reference sequence). The data originate from a study of blood T cell repertoires in COVID-19. On the study more broadly: COVID-19 samples, acute and convalescent, were from the United States, Italy and Spain.

The table came from immunoSEQ multiplex PCR; TCRdb's copy has only in-frame clones and leaves some out. The sample has some 190,000 clones; 75% to 90% are singletons. Sequenced sample: peripheral blood. The receptor was derived from a man in his 60s with acute or convalescent COVID-19. This sequence joins TRBV3-1 (or the pseudogene TRBV3-2) and TRBJ2-4, with D possibly being TRBD2 (5 bases). CDR3 residues: CASSHGDKNIQYF. CDR3 coding DNA: TGTGCCAGCAGCCACGGGGACAAAAACATTCAGTACTTC.